The next 9 T cell receptor beta chains were all read from a single sample in a study of T cell responses to AZD1222 COVID-19 vaccine (dated by TCRdb to the early 2020s). The library was prepared using the immunoSEQ multiplex PCR assay. The table comes from immuneACCESS by way of TCRdb, which keeps in-frame sequences with V and J called. Part of the clones is missing from these tables; in studies checked, under half for an unresolved V gene and the rest for unknown reasons. The sample contains some 130,000 clones, just under 95% of them found a single time. The ten largest clones capture approximately 6.8% of the sample. The meaning of the sample's time point label: about 28 days (+/-7) after the second vaccine dose. The sequencing here drew on peripheral blood, taken 28 days after the second AZD1222 dose. Source of these receptors: an adult who received the AZD1222 COVID-19 vaccine.

The chain is built from TRBV30 and TRBJ2-1; 9 nucleotides match TRBD2. This CDR3 has 13 residues. Germline lookup yields CDR1 GTSNPN and CDR2 SVGIG (reference sequence). Trimming at V came to 4 bases and at J to 6 bases, leaving 4 bases not matched to a gene. CDR3 DNA: TGTGCCTGGACGGGACTAGCCTTCAATGAGCAGTTCTTC. This sequence encodes CAWTGLAFNEQFF.

This clone was picked up one time. The J gene is TRBJ1-5, the V gene TRBV6-5; 7 bases map to TRBD1. Germline V lookup: CDR1 MNHEY, CDR2 SVGAGI. The junction had 7 bases not matched to a gene; V was cut back by 6 bases and J by 2 bases. CDR3 length equals 15 residues. The CDR3 DNA follows: TGTGCCAGCAGGGGAGGGGGCGCCGGCAATCAGCCCCAGCATTTT. Protein: CASRGGGAGNQPQHF.

Note on this clone: Mismatch with germline at one junction end may stem from a read error. This sequence joins TRBV7-7 and TRBJ2-1, with D possibly being TRBD2 (7 bases). The CDR3 runs 14 residues. Germline V lookup: CDR1 SSHAT, CDR2 FNYEAQ (reference sequence). CDR3 sequence: CASSAIGGAGEQFF. The CDR3 coding sequence is TGTGCTAGCAGCGCGATAGGGGGGGCCGGTGAGCAGTTCTTC.

The chain links TRBV28 to TRBJ2-7; no reliable D call. The germline gives CDR1 MDHEN, CDR2 SYDVKM. The CDR3 runs to 12 residues. Trimming removed 5 bases at V and 6 bases at J, with 11 bases between. CDR3 in amino acids: CASSELRSEQYF. The CDR3 nucleotides read TGTGCCAGCAGTGAACTCCGGAGCGAGCAGTACTTC.

The chain joins TRBV6-5 to TRBJ1-6; no definite D call. V lost 2 bases and J lost 6, with 8 bases in between. This CDR3 comprises 14 residues. Germline V gives CDR1 MNHEY, CDR2 SVGAGI. CDR3 sequence (DNA): TGTGCCAGCAGTTACGGACGGTTTAATTCACCCCTCCACTTT. It translates to CASSYGRFNSPLHF.

The V and J genes are TRBV6-6 and TRBJ1-6; no clear D gene. The CDR3 sequence is 14 residues long. From germline, CDR1 is MNHNY and CDR2 SVGAGI (reference sequence). Trimming pared 5 bases from V and 5 bases from J, leaving 10 bases between. CDR3 loop: CASSPSRDNSPLHF. For the CDR3, the DNA is TGTGCCAGCAGTCCCAGCCGGGATAATTCACCCCTCCACTTT.

The V gene is TRBV6-5, the J gene TRBJ2-3; TRBD2 matches at 8 bases. This CDR3 has 15 amino acids. In germline, CDR1 is MNHEY, CDR2 SVGAGI. With V trimmed by 7 bases and J by 5 bases, 11 bases remained unmatched. Written as DNA, the CDR3 is TGTGCCAGCATGATCGGGGGGGCCTGGATAGATACGCAGTATTTT. Protein sequence: CASMIGGAWIDTQYF.

The V and J genes are TRBV5-1 and TRBJ2-2; D might be TRBD2 (5 bases). The length of the CDR3 is 15 residues. V lost 1 base to trimming and J lost 6 bases, with 13 bases between them. CDR1 and CDR2 from the germline V gene are SGHRS and YFSETQ. DNA of the CDR3: TGCGCCAGCAGCTTGACTAGTTCGGTTCCCGGGGAGCTGTTTTTT. It yields the protein CASSLTSSVPGELFF.

This sequence joins TRBV4-1 and TRBJ1-6, with a tentative D call TRBD1 (5 bases). Germline V gene sequence: CDR1 MGHRA, CDR2 YSYEKL. This CDR3 spans 14 amino acids. V dropped 4 bases and J dropped 7 bases, with 11 bases sitting between them. CDR3 coding DNA: TGCGCCAGCAGCCCGGGGGACCGAAATTCACCCCTCCACTTT. Its translation: CASSPGDRNSPLHF.